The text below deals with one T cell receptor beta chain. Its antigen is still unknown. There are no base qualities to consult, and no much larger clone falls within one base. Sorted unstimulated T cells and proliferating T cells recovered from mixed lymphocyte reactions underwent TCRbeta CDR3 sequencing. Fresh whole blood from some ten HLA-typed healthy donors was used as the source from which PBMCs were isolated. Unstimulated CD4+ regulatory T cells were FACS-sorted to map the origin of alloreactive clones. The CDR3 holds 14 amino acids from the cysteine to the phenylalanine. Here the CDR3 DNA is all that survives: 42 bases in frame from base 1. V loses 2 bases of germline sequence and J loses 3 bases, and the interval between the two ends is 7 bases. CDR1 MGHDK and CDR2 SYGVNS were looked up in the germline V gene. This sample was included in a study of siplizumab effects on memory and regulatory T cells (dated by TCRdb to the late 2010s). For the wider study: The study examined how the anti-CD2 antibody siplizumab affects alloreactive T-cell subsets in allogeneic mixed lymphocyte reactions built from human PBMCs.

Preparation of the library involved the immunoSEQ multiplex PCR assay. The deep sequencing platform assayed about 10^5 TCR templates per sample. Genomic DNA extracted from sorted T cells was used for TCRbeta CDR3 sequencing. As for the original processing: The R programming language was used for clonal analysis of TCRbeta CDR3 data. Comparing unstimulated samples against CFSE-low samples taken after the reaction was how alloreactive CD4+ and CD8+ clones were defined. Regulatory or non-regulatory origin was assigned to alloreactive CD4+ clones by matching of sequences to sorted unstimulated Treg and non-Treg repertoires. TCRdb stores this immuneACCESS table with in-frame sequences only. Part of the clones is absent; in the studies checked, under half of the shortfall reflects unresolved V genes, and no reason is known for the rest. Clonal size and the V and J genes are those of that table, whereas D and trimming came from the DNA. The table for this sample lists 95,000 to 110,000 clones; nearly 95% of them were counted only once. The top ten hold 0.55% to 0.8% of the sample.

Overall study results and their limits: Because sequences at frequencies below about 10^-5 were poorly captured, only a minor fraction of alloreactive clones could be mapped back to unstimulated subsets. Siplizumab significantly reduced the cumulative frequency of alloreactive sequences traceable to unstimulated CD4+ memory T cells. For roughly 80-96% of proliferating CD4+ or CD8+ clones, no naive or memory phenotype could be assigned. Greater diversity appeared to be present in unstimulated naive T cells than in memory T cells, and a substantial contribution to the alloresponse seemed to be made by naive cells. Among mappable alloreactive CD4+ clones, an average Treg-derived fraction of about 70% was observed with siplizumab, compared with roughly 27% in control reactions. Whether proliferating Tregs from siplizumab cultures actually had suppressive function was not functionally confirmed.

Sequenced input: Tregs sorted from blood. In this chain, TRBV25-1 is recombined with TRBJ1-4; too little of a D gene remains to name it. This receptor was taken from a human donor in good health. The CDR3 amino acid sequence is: CASSEARPNEKLFF. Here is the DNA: TGTGCCAGCAGTGAAGCGAGGCCTAATGAAAAACTGTTTTTT.